This TCR beta chain stems from a study of regulatory dendritic cells for organ transplantation. The study's findings and limits: Regulatory dendritic cells appeared to expand memory CD8+ clones less than mature ones. Naive CD4+ and CD8+ repertoires were highly diverse; memory CD8+ was most oligoclonal. Among resting subsets, memory CD8+ cells contained the most alloreactive clonotypes.

Points on this clone: The antigen is not known. A junction boundary mismatches the germline segment, possibly from a read error.

This CDR3 has 14 amino acids. Germline CDR1 SGHTA, CDR2 FQGTGA. FACS sorted CD4+ or CD8+ T cells into CD45RA+ naive and CD45RO+ memory. Profiling relied on immunoSEQ multiplex PCR, and the TCRdb table lists in-frame clones only, not all of them. Here the sample spans about 29,000 clones, 60% to 80% being singletons. The sample consisted of memory CD4+ T cells from blood. Subset defined: CD45RO+ memory T cells. This sequence was found in a human donor in good health. V usage is TRBV7-3 and J usage is TRBJ1-2, with D hard to call. Here the CDR3 DNA reads TGTGCCAGCAGCCCCTCCGGACTAGGGATCGGACTGATCTTC. Translated, it gives CASSPSGLGIGLIF.